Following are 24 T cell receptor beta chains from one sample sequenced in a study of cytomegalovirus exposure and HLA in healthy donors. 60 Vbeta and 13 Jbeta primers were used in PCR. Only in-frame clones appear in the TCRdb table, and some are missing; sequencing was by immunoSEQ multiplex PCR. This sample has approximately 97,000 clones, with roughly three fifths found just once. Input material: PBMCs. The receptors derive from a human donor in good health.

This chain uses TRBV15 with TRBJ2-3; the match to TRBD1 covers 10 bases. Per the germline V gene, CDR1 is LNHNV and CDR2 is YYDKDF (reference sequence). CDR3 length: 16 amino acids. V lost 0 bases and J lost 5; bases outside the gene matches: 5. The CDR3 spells CATSRDGGQGGDTQYF. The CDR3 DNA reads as TGTGCCACCAGCAGAGATGGTGGACAGGGGGGAGATACGCAGTATTTT.

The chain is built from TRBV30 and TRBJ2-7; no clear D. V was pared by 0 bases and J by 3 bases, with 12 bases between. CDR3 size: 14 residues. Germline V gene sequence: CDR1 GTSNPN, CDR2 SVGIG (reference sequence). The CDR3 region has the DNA TGTGCCTGGAGTGTACGAGACTGGAGCTACGAGCAGTACTTC. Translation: CAWSVRDWSYEQYF.

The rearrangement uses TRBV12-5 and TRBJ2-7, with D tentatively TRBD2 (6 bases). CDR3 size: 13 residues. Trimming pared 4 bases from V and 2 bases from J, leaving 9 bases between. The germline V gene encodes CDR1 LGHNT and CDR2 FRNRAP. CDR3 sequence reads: CASGWDSAYEQYF. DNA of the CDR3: TGTGCTAGTGGTTGGGACTCTGCCTACGAGCAGTACTTC.

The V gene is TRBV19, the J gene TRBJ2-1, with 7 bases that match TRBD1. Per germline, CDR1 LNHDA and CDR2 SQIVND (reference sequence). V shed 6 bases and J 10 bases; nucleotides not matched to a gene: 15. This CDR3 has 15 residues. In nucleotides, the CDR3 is TGTGCCAGTAGCATCCGGGACAGACGAGTCCGAGAGCAGTTCTTC. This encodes CASSIRDRRVREQFF.

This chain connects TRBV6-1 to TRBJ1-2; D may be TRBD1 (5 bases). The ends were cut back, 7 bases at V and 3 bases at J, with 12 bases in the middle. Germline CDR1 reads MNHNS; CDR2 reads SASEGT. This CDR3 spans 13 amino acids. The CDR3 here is CASTQGRDYGYTF. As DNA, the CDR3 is TGTGCCAGCACGCAGGGCAGGGACTATGGCTACACCTTC.

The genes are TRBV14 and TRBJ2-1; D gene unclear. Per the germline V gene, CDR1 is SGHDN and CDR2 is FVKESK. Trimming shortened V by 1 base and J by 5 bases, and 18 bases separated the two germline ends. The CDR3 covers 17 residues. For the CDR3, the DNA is TGTGCCAGCAGCCAAGGCCCCACAACCCCGCCGAACAATGAGCAGTTCTTC. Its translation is CASSQGPTTPPNNEQFF.

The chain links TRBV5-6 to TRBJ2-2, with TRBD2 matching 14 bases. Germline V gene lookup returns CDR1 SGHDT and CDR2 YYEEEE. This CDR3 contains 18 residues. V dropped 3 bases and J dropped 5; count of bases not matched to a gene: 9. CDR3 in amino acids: CASSSTSGRAAWTGELFF. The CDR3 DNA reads TGTGCCAGCAGCTCGACTAGCGGGAGGGCCGCGTGGACCGGGGAGCTGTTTTTT.

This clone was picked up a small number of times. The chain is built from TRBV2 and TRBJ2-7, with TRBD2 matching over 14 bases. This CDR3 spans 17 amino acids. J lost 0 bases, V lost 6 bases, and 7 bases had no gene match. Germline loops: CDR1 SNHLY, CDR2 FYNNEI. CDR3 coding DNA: TGTGCCAGCAGCCCCGGGACTAGCGGGGGCGTCTCCTACGAGCAGTACTTC. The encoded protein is CASSPGTSGGVSYEQYF.

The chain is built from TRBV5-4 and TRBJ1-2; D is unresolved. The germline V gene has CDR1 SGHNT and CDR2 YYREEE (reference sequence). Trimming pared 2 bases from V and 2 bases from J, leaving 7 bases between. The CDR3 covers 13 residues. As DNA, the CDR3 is TGTGCCAGCAGCTTCGACGGGAACTATGGCTACACCTTC. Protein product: CASSFDGNYGYTF.

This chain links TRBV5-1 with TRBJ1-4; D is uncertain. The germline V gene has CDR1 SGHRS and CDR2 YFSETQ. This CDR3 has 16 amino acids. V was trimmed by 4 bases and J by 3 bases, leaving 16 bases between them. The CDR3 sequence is CASSPDVAAANEKLFF. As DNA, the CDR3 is TGCGCCAGCAGCCCTGACGTGGCAGCGGCTAATGAAAAACTGTTTTTT. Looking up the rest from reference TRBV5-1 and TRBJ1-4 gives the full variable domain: KAGVTQTPRYLIKTRGQQVTLSCSPISGHRSVSWYQQTPGQGLQFLFEYFSETQRNKGNFPGRFSGRQFSNSRSEMNVSTLELGDSALYLCASSPDVAAANEKLFFGSGTQLSVL.

CDR3 protein: CASSYFGGTYEQYF. The CDR3 DNA sequence: TGTGCCAGCAGTTACTTCGGGGGGACCTACGAGCAGTACTTC. The chain is built from TRBV6-5 and TRBJ2-7; 7 nucleotides line up with TRBD2. With V trimmed by 1 base and J by 2 bases, 2 bases remained unmatched. The CDR3 has 14 residues. CDR1 and CDR2 (germline): MNHEY, SVGAGI.

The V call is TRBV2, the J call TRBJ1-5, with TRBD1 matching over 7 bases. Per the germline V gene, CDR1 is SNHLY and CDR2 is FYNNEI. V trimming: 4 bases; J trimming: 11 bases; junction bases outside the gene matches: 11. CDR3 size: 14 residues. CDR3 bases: TGTGCCAGCAGTGCCGCCAGGGGGGAGAGGTCCCAGCATTTT. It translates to CASSAARGERSQHF.

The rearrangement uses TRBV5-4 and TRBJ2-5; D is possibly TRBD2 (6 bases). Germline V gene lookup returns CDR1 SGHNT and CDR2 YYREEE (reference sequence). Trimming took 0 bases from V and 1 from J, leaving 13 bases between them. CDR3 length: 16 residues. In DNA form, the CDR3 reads TGTGCCAGCAGCTTGGGGCGGGGTAGGTTCCAAGAGACCCAGTACTTC. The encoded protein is CASSLGRGRFQETQYF.

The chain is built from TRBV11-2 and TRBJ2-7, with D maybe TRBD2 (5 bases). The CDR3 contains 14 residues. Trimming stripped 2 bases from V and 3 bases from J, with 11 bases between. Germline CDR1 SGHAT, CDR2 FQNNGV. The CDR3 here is CASSLTTGSYEQYF. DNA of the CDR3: TGTGCCAGCAGCTTAACCACGGGGAGCTACGAGCAGTACTTC.

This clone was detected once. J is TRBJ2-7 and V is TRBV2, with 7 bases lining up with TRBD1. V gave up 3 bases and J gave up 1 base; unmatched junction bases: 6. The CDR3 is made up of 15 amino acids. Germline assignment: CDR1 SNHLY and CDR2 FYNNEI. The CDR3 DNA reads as TGTGCCAGCAGTGACTCCCTGGACAGGTCCTACGAGCAGTACTTC. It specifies CASSDSLDRSYEQYF. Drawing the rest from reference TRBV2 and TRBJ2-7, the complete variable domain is EPEVTQTPSHQVTQMGQEVILRCVPISNHLYFYWYRQILGQKVEFLVSFYNNEISEKSEIFDDQFSVERPDGSNFTLKIRSTKLEDSAMYFCASSDSLDRSYEQYFGPGTRLTVT.

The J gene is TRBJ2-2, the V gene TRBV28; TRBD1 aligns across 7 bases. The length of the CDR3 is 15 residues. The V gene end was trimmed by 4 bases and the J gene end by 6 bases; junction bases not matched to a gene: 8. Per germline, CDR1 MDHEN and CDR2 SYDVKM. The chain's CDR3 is CASSSRDSLAGELFF. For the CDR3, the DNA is TGTGCCAGCAGTTCACGGGACAGCTTAGCCGGGGAGCTGTTTTTT.

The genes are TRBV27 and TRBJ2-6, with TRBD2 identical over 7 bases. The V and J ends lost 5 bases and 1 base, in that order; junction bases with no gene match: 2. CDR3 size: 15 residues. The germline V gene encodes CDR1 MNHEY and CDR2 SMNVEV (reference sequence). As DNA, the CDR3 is TGTGCCAGCAGTCGGGGAGGGTCTGGGGCCAACGTCCTGACTTTC. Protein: CASSRGGSGANVLTF.

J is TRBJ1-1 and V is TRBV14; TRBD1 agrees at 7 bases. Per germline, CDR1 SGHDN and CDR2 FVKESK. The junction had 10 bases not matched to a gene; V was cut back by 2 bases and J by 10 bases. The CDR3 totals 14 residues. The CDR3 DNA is TGTGCCAGCAGCCAACGGACAGGAACGACGTCAGCTTTCTTT. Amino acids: CASSQRTGTTSAFF.

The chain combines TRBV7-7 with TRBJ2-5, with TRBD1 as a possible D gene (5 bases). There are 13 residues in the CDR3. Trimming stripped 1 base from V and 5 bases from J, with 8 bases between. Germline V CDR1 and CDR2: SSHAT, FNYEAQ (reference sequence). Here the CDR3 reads CASSLDWGETQYF. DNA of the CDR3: TGTGCCAGCAGCTTAGACTGGGGCGAGACCCAGTACTTC.

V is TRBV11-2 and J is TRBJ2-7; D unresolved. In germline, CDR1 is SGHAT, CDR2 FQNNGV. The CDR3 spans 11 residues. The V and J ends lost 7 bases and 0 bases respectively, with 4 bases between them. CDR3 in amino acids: CASTHSYEQYF. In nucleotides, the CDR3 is TGTGCCAGCACCCACTCCTACGAGCAGTACTTC.

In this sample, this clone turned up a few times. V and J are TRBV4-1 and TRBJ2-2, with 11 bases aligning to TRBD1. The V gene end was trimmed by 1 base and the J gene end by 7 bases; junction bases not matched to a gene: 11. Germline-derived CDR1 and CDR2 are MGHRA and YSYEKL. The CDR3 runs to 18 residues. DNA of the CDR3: TGCGCCAGCAGCCAAGGGTCTGGGACAGGGGGTAAGGTCGGGGAGCTGTTTTTT. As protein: CASSQGSGTGGKVGELFF.

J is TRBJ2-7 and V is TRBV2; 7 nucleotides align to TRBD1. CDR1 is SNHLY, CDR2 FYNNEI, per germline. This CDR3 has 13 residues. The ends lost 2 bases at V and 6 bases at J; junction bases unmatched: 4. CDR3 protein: CASSEYRGSEQYF. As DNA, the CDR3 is TGTGCCAGCAGTGAATACAGGGGAAGCGAGCAGTACTTC.

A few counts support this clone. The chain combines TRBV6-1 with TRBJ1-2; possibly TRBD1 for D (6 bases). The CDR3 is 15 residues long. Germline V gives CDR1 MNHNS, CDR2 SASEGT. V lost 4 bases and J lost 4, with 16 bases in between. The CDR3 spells CASSVGGDTLYGYTF. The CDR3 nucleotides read TGTGCCAGCAGTGTAGGTGGGGACACCCTCTATGGCTACACCTTC.

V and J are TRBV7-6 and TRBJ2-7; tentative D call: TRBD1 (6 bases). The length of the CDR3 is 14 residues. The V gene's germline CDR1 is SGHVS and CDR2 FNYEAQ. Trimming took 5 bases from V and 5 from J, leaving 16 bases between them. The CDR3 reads CASSAGQFLDEQYF. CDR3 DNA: TGTGCCAGCAGCGCCGGACAGTTCCTGGACGAGCAGTACTTC. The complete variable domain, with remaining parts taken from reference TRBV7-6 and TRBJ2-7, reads GAGVSQSPRYKVTKRGQDVALRCDPISGHVSLYWYRQALGQGPEFLTYFNYEAQQDKSGLPNDRFSAERPEGSISTLTIQRTEQRDSAMYRCASSAGQFLDEQYFGPGTRLTVT.